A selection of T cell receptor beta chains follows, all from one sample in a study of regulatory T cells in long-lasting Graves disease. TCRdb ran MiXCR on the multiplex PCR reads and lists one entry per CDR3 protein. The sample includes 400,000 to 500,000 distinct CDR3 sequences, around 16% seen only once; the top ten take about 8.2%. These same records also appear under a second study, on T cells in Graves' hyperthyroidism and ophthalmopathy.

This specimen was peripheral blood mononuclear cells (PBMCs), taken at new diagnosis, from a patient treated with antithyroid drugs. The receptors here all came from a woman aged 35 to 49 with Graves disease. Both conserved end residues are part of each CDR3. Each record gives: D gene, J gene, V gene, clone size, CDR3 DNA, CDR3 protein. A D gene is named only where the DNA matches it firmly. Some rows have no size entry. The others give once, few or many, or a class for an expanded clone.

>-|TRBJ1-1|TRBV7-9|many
TGTGCCAGCAGCTTCCAGGGGAGGCTCACTGAAGCTTTCTTT
CASSFQGRLTEAFF
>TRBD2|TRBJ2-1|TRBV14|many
TGTGCCAGCAGCCAAGCCCCGGGACTAGCGACTGGCAATGAGCAGTTCTTC
CASSQAPGLATGNEQFF
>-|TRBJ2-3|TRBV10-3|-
TGTGCCATCACGGACGGGGCTAGCACAGATACGCAGTATTTT
CAITDGASTDTQYF
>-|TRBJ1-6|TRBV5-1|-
TGCGCCAGCAGCTTGGCCCTCGACTCGAATAATTCACCCCTCCACTTT
CASSLALDSNNSPLHF
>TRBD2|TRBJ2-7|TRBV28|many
TGTGCCAGCAGGGGACTAGCGGGAGATCGGGAGCAGTACTTC
CASRGLAGDREQYF
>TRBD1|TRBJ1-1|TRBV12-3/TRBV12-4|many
TGTGCCAGCAGTGTCGACAGGGGCACTGAAGCTTTCTTT
CASSVDRGTEAFF
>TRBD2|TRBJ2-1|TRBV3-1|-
TGTGCCAGCAGCCATGACGGGAGGTTCTACGATGAGCAGCTCTTC
CASSHDGRFYDEQLF
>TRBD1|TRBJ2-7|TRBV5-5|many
TGTGCCAGCAGCGTAGGACAGGGGGTATACGAGCAGTACTTC
CASSVGQGVYEQYF
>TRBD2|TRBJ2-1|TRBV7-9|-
TGTGCCAGCAGCCCCCCACCCCGACCGGGACTAGCTTACAATGAGCAGTTCTTC
CASSPPPRPGLAYNEQFF
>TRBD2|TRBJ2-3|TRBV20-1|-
TGCAGTGCTAGAGGGTTCGGTGTAGCGGGTTACACAGATACGCAGTATTTT
CSARGFGVAGYTDTQYF
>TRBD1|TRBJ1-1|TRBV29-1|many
TGCAGCGTTGAATATGGGACAGGGGGCAGGACTGAAGCTTTCTTT
CSVEYGTGGRTEAFF
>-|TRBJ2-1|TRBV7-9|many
TGTGCCAGCAGCTTAGCAGGAAGCGCTTACAATGAGCAGTTCTTC
CASSLAGSAYNEQFF
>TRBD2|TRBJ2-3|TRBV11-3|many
TGTGCCAGCAGCTTAGCAGCGGGGGCTAGCACAGATACGCAGTATTTT
CASSLAAGASTDTQYF
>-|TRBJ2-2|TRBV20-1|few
TGCAGTGCAAGGGAGTTAGACACCGGGGAGCTGTTTTTT
CSARELDTGELFF
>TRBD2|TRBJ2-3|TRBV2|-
TGTACCAGCAGTAAGGAAGGACTAGCGGGAAGCACAGATACGCAGTATTTT
CTSSKEGLAGSTDTQYF
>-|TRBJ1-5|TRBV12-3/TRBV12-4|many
TGTGCCAGCAGTTTAGGGAGCAGGTCTTATAGCAATCAGCCCCAGCATTTT
CASSLGSRSYSNQPQHF
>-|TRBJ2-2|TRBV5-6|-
TGTGCCAGCAGCTTTCGAGGGATGAACACCGGGGAGCTGTTTTTT
CASSFRGMNTGELFF
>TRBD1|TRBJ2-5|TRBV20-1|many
TGCAGTGCTCCCCACCCGGGACAGGGGCAAGAGACCCAGTACTTC
CSAPHPGQGQETQYF
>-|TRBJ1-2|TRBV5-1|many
TGCGCCAGCAGAGGTGGAAGGGGTGATGGCTACACCTTC
CASRGGRGDGYTF
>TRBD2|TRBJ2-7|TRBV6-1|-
TGTGCCAGCACCCGGACTAGCGACTACGAGCAGTACTTC
CASTRTSDYEQYF
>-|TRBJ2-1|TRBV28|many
TGTGCCAGCAGTTCACACCTAAGTCCGGGAGGACAGGGACCTGAGCAGTTCTTC
CASSSHLSPGGQGPEQFF
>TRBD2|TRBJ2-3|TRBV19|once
TGTGCCAGTAGCATCGGACTAGAAGATACGCAGTATTTT
CASSIGLEDTQYF
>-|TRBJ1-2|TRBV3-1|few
TGTGCCAGCAGCCTCGGGGGAGGGGTTAACTATGGCTACACCTTC
CASSLGGGVNYGYTF
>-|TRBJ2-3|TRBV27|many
TGTGCCAGCAGTACATCCCTTCAGGGACCGGAGTATTTT
CASSTSLQGPEYF
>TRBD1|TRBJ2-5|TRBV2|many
TGTGCCAGCAGTGTATTTGGACAGGGTGAGACCCAGTACTTC
CASSVFGQGETQYF
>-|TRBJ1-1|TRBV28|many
TGTGCCAGCAATTACCTCACCGGGGGGGAACCACTGGGGGCTTTCTTT
CASNYLTGGEPLGAFF
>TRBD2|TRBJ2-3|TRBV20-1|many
TGCAGTGCTCGTCCTCCTGTGAGCGGGAGTTTGGGTACGCAGTATTTT
CSARPPVSGSLGTQYF